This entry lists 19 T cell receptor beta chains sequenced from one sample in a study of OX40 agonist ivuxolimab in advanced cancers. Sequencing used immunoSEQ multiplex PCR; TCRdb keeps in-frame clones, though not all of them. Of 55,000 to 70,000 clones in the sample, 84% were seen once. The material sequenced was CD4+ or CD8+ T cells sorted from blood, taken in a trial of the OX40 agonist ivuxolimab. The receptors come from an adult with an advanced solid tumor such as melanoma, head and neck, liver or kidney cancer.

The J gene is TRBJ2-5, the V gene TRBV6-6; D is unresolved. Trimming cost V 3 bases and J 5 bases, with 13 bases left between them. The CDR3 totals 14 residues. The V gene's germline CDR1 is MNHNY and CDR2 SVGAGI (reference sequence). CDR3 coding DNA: TGTGCCAGCAGTTATGGGGATCGGATGGAGACCCAGTACTTC. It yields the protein CASSYGDRMETQYF.

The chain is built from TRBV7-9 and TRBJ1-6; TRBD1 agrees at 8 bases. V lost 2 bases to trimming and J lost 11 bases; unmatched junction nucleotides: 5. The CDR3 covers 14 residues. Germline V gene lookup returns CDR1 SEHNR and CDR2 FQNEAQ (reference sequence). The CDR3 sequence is CASSLRTGFAPLHF. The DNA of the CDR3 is TGTGCCAGCAGCTTACGGACAGGGTTTGCACCCCTCCACTTT.

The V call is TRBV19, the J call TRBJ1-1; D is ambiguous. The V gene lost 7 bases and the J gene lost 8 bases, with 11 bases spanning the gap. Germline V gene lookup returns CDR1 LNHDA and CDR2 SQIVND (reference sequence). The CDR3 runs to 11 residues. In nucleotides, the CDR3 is TGTGCCAGTATCCTCGAGGAGGAAGCTTTCTTT. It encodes CASILEEEAFF.

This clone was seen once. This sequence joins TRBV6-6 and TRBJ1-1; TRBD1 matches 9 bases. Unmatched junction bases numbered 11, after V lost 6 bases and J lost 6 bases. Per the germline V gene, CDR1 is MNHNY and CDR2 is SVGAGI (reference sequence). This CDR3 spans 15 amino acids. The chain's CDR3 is CASSRDREEVAEAFF. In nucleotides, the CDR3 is TGTGCCAGCAGCCGGGACAGGGAGGAGGTCGCTGAAGCTTTCTTT.

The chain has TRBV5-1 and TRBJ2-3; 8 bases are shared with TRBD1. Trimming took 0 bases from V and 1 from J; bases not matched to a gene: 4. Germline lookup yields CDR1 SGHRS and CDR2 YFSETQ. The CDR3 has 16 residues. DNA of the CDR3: TGCGCCAGCAGCTTGGTGCAGGGGGCAGGCACAGATACGCAGTATTTT. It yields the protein CASSLVQGAGTDTQYF.

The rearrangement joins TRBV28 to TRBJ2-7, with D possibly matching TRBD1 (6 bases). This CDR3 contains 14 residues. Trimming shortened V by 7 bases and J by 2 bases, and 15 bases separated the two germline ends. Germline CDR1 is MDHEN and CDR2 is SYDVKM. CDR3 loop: CASTRGRLTYEQYF. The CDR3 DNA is TGTGCCAGCACCAGGGGCAGGTTAACCTACGAGCAGTACTTC.

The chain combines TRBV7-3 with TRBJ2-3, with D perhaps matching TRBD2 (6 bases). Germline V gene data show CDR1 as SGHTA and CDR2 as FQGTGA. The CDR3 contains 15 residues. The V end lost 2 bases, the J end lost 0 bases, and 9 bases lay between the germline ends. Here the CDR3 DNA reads TGTGCCAGCAGCTTATCTGGGACTAGCACAGATACGCAGTATTTT. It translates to CASSLSGTSTDTQYF.

Here the CDR3 DNA reads TGTGCCAGCAGCGGGGGAGATACCGGGGAGCTGTTTTTT. Translating it yields CASSGGDTGELFF. The chain employs TRBV7-9 and TRBJ2-2; D tentatively fits TRBD1 or TRBD2 (5 bases each). The CDR3 totals 13 residues. CDR1 is SEHNR and CDR2 is FQNEAQ in the germline V gene (reference sequence). The ends were cut back, 5 bases at V and 5 bases at J, with 9 bases in the middle.

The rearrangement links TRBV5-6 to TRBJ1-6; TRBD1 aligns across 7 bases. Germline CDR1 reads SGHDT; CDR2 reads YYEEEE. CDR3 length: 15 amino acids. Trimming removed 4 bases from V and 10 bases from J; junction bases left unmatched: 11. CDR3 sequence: CASSQQGSAYSPLHF. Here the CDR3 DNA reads TGTGCCAGCAGCCAACAGGGGAGCGCGTACTCACCCCTCCACTTT.

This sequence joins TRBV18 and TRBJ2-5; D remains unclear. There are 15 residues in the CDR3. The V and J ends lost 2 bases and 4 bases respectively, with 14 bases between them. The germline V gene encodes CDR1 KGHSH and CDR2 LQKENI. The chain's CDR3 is CASSPRDVVGETQYF. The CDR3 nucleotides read TGTGCCAGCTCACCAAGAGACGTGGTGGGAGAGACCCAGTACTTC.

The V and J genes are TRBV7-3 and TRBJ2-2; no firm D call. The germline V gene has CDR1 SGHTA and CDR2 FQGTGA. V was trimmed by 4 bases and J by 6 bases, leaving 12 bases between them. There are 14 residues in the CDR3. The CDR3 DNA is TGTGCCAGCAGCTCAATCCCCCGGGCCGGGGAGCTGTTTTTT. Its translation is CASSSIPRAGELFF.

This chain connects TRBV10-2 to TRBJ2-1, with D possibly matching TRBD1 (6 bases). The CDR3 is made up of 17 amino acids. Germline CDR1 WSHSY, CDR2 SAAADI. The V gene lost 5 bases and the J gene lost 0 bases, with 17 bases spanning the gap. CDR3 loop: CASSHSGQLSSYNEQFF. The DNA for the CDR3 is TGCGCCAGCAGTCACTCGGGACAATTGAGCTCCTACAATGAGCAGTTCTTC.

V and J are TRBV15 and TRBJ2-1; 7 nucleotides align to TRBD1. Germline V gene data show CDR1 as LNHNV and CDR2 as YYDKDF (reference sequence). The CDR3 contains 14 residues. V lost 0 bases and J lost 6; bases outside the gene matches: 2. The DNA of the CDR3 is TGTGCCACCAGCAGAGATGCAGGGGGCAATGAGCAGTTCTTC. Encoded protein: CATSRDAGGNEQFF.

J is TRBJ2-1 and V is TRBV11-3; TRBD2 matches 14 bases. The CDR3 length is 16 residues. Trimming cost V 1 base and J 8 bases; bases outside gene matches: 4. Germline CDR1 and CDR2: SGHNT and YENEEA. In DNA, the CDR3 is TGTGCCAGCAGCTTAGGACTAGCGGGGGGGAAAGATGAGCAGTTCTTC. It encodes CASSLGLAGGKDEQFF.

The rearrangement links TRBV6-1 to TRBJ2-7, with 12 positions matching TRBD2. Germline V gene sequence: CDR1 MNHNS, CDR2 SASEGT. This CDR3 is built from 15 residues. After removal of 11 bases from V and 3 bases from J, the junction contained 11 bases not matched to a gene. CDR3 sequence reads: CAAGGRTSGVYEQYF. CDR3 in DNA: TGTGCCGCGGGGGGCCGGACTAGCGGGGTCTACGAGCAGTACTTC.

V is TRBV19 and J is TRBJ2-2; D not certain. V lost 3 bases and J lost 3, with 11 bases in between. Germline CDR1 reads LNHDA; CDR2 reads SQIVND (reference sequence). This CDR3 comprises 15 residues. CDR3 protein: CASSIGQVYTGELFF. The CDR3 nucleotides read TGTGCCAGTAGTATTGGTCAGGTTTACACCGGGGAGCTGTTTTTT.

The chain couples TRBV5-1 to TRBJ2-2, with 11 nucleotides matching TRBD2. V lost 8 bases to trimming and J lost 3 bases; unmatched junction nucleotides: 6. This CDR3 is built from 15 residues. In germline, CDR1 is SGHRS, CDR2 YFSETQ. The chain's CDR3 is CASEPGLADTGELFF. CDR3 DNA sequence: TGCGCCAGTGAACCGGGACTAGCGGACACCGGGGAGCTGTTTTTT.

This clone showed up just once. The CDR3, as DNA: TGTGCCAGCAGTTTCCGACCCCCCTCCTACAATGAGCAGTTCTTC. Translating it yields CASSFRPPSYNEQFF. The V gene is TRBV27, the J gene TRBJ2-1, with D unresolved. V gave up 3 bases and J gave up 0 bases, with 9 bases separating them. This CDR3 has 15 residues. Germline V gene data show CDR1 as MNHEY and CDR2 as SMNVEV (reference sequence).

The CDR3 DNA reads as TGTGCCAGCAGCTTGGGGGGGCTGAGGGCTTTCGAGCAGTACTTC. Its protein product is CASSLGGLRAFEQYF. The chain links TRBV7-8 to TRBJ2-7; TRBD2 might be the D (7 bases). The CDR3 runs to 15 residues. V was trimmed by 3 bases and J by 6 bases, leaving 18 bases between them. Germline CDR1 is SGHVS and CDR2 is FQNEAQ.